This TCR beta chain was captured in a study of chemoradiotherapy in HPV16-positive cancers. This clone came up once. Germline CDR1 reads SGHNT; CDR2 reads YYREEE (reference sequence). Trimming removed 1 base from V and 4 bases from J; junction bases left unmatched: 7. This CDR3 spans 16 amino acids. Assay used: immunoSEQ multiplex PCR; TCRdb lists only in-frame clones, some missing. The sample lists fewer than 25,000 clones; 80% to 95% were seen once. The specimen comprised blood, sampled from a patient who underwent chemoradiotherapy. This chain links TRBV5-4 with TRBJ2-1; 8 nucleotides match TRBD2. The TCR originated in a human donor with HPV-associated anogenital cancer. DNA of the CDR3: TGTGCCAGCAGCTTGCCAGCTAGCGGGCTTTACAATGAGCAGTTCTTC. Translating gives CASSLPASGLYNEQFF. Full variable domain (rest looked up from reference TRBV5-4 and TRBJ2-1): ETGVTQSPTHLIKTRGQQVTLRCSSQSGHNTVSWYQQALGQGPQFIFQYYREEENGRGNFPPRFSGLQFPNYSSELNVNALELDDSALYLCASSLPASGLYNEQFFGPGTRLTVL.